Below, 18 T cell receptor beta chains from the same sample are listed, as sequenced in a study of shared clonotypes between healthy human individuals. Assay: immunoSEQ multiplex PCR; the TCRdb copy retains only in-frame clones and omits some. The sample includes about 2,100,000 clones, about 93% of them seen just once. CD45RO negativity and positive selection for CCR7 defined naive CD8 cells, a population that excluded terminally differentiated effector memory CD45RA+ cells. The sample taken for sequencing was naive CD8+ T cells from PBMCs. The receptor source for this set is a man aged 18 to 35 in good health. Some clones in this sample may be carry-over from other donors' samples.

Notes on this clone: Other nucleotide sequences in the sample specify the same CDR3. The chain couples TRBV9 to TRBJ1-1, with TRBD1 matching 8 bases. CDR3 length: 13 amino acids. CDR1 SGDLS and CDR2 YYNGEE come from the germline V gene. J was trimmed by 4 bases and V by 3 bases; bases with no gene match: 2. The CDR3 DNA sequence: TGTGCCAGCAGCGCCGGACAGGGCACTGAAGCTTTCTTT. Amino acid sequence: CASSAGQGTEAFF.

V gene TRBV12-2 combines with J gene TRBJ2-7; TRBD2 was called by the table and not checked on the DNA. TRBV12-2 is annotated as a pseudogene. CDR3 length: 13 residues. CDR3 sequence: CASRHRTGYEQYF. The CDR3 nucleotides read TGTGCAAGTCGCCACCGGACTGGGTACGAGCAGTACTTC.

The chain carries TRBV29-1 and TRBJ2-1, with TRBD2 matching over 8 bases. Germline CDR1 SQVTM, CDR2 ANQGSEA. The CDR3 consists of 16 residues. Trimming took 6 bases from V and 1 from J; bases not matched to a gene: 11. CDR3 bases: TGCAGCGTGGAGTCCGAGCGGGAGCAGTCCTACAATGAGCAGTTCTTC. It translates to CSVESEREQSYNEQFF.

The chain has TRBV28 and TRBJ2-7; no firm D call. Trimming took 3 bases from V and 6 from J, leaving 9 bases between them. In germline, CDR1 is MDHEN, CDR2 SYDVKM. The CDR3 length is 12 residues. CDR3: CASSLVTSEQYF. The DNA for the CDR3 is TGTGCCAGCAGTTTGGTAACGTCCGAGCAGTACTTC.

CDR3 DNA: TGTGCCAGCAGTCCGGGGACTAGCGTGACAGATACGCAGTATTTT. As protein: CASSPGTSVTDTQYF. This chain links TRBV28 with TRBJ2-3; 10 bases align to TRBD2. Germline lookup yields CDR1 MDHEN and CDR2 SYDVKM. With V trimmed by 5 bases and J by 3 bases, 5 bases remained unmatched. The CDR3 extends over 15 amino acids.

The chain employs TRBV19 and TRBJ2-3; D possibly matches TRBD1 or TRBD2 (6 bases each). The germline gives CDR1 LNHDA, CDR2 SQIVND (reference sequence). The ends were cut back, 5 bases at V and 4 bases at J, with 13 bases in the middle. This CDR3 has 14 residues. The CDR3 nucleotides read TGTGCCAGTAGTCCCTCGAGGGGGGCAGATACGCAGTATTTT. This codes for CASSPSRGADTQYF.

This chain joins TRBV2 and TRBJ1-4, with 7 bases identical to TRBD1. The V and J ends lost 5 bases and 0 bases, in that order; junction bases with no gene match: 9. The CDR3 consists of 17 residues. The V gene's germline CDR1 is SNHLY and CDR2 FYNNEI. The CDR3 loop is CASSTLLTGATNEKLFF. In DNA form, the CDR3 reads TGTGCCAGCAGTACTCTGCTCACAGGGGCAACTAATGAAAAACTGTTTTTT.

The chain uses TRBV29-1 and TRBJ2-3; no firm D call. Germline assignment: CDR1 SQVTM and CDR2 ANQGSEA. CDR3 size: 13 residues. The V end was cut by 1 base, the J end by 2 bases, with 7 bases between. The CDR3, as DNA: TGCAGCGTTGAAGGGACCGTCACAGATACGCAGTATTTT. It translates to CSVEGTVTDTQYF.

V usage is TRBV4-2 and J usage is TRBJ1-1; D might be TRBD1 (5 bases). The CDR3 runs to 14 residues. Trimming removed 4 bases at V and 5 bases at J, with 14 bases between. The germline CDR1 and CDR2 sequences are LGHNA and YNFKEQ. The CDR3 nucleotides are TGTGCCAGCAGCCTAGGACACCGAGGGACTGAAGCTTTCTTT. Translating gives CASSLGHRGTEAFF.

CDR3 region: CASSQRTSWNEQFF. The CDR3 coding sequence is TGTGCCAGCAGCCAACGGACTAGCTGGAATGAGCAGTTCTTC. This chain uses TRBV2 with TRBJ2-1; 8 bases are shared with TRBD2. The CDR3 length is 14 residues. V was pared by 6 bases and J by 7 bases, with 8 bases of the junction left unmatched. Looked up from germline, CDR1 is SNHLY and CDR2 is FYNNEI.

The rearrangement links TRBV10-3 to TRBJ2-3; D gene uncertain. V gave up 2 bases and J gave up 8 bases, with 14 bases separating them. The CDR3 extends over 14 amino acids. Germline CDR1 is ENHRY and CDR2 is SYGVKD. The CDR3: CAISEPPGDGTQYF. CDR3 in DNA: TGTGCCATCAGTGAGCCTCCAGGAGATGGTACGCAGTATTTT.

The chain recombines TRBV28 with TRBJ1-5; 8 nucleotides align to TRBD1. V lost 7 bases to trimming and J lost 6 bases; unmatched junction nucleotides: 8. The CDR3 has 14 amino acids. Germline V gives CDR1 MDHEN, CDR2 SYDVKM. Here the CDR3 DNA reads TGTGCCAGCAAGACAGGGGTAGGGGTTCAGCCCCAGCATTTT. Translated: CASKTGVGVQPQHF.

DNA for the CDR3: TGTGCCAGCGGGCCGGGCGCGGGTACCGGGGAGCTGTTTTTT. It is translated as CASGPGAGTGELFF. This chain links TRBV6-6 with TRBJ2-2; D is perhaps TRBD2 (5 bases). V was shortened by 8 bases and J by 5 bases, with 15 bases between the two germline ends. CDR1 and CDR2 (germline): MNHNY, SVGAGI (reference sequence). The CDR3 contains 14 residues.

The rearrangement uses TRBV30 and TRBJ1-2; TRBD1 is a possible D gene (6 bases). Germline V lookup: CDR1 GTSNPN, CDR2 SVGIG (reference sequence). The CDR3 consists of 14 residues. With 6 bases removed from V and 4 bases from J, the gap between germline ends came to 18 bases. CDR3 coding DNA: TGTGCCTGCCCCAGAAGGACAGTGATCTATGGCTACACCTTC. Encoded protein: CACPRRTVIYGYTF.

Remarks on this clone: This sample also contains other DNA sequences that code for the same CDR3. CDR3 residues: CASSLTGASYEQYF. CDR3 bases: TGCGCCAGCAGCTTGACGGGAGCCTCCTACGAGCAGTACTTC. The chain combines TRBV5-1 with TRBJ2-7, with a weak D call TRBD2 (6 bases). Germline values: CDR1 SGHRS, CDR2 YFSETQ. Trimming stripped 1 base from V and 0 bases from J, with 8 bases between. This CDR3 comprises 14 residues.

Concerning this clone: This specimen includes other DNA sequences encoding the same CDR3. V and J are TRBV4-2 and TRBJ1-5; 9 nucleotides agree with TRBD1. Germline CDR1 LGHNA, CDR2 YNFKEQ. V dropped 8 bases and J dropped 0; count of bases not matched to a gene: 8. There are 16 residues in the CDR3. CDR3 in DNA: TGTGCCAGCCCGGGGACAGGGTATCTTAGCAATCAGCCCCAGCATTTT. This encodes CASPGTGYLSNQPQHF.

The chain uses TRBV19 and TRBJ1-5; D call uncertain. In germline, CDR1 is LNHDA, CDR2 SQIVND (reference sequence). V lost 0 bases, J lost 0 bases, and 21 bases lay in between. The CDR3 spans 20 residues. This CDR3 reads CASSIEGEGRKAYSNQPQHF. DNA of the CDR3: TGTGCCAGTAGTATAGAGGGTGAGGGCAGAAAAGCCTATAGCAATCAGCCCCAGCATTTT.

The rearrangement links TRBV6-1 to TRBJ2-7; 9 nucleotides align to TRBD1. The germline V gene encodes CDR1 MNHNS and CDR2 SASEGT. V lost 4 bases, J lost 3 bases, and 13 bases stayed unmatched. The length of the CDR3 is 17 residues. CDR3: CASSVEIQGAVYYEQYF. In nucleotides, the CDR3 is TGTGCCAGCAGTGTAGAAATACAGGGGGCGGTTTACTACGAGCAGTACTTC.